Listed below are T cell receptor beta chains from one sample, sequenced in a study of blood T cell repertoires in COVID-19. Generated by immunoSEQ multiplex PCR, the TCRdb table keeps only in-frame clones and is missing some. The sample lists 250,000 or so clones, about 80% occurring once. The specimen sequenced was peripheral blood. The receptors were gathered from an elderly woman with acute or convalescent COVID-19. Both conserved end residues are part of each CDR3. The D gene is left open where the match is weak. Some rows have no size entry. The others give once, few or many, or a class for an expanded clone.

d_call: TRBD2
clone_size: -
j_call: TRBJ2-2
cdr3_length: 16
v_call: TRBV19
cdr3_aa: CASSASGTSGAGELFF
cdr3_nt: TGTGCCAGTAGTGCATCCGGGACTAGCGGGGCCGGGGAGCTGTTTTTT

d_call: TRBD2
clone_size: -
j_call: TRBJ2-3
cdr3_length: 16
v_call: TRBV6-2/TRBV6-3
cdr3_aa: CASSYPGRAVQGTQYF
cdr3_nt: TGTGCCAGCAGTTACCCCGGGAGGGCCGTACAAGGTACGCAGTATTTT

d_call: -
clone_size: -
j_call: TRBJ2-1
cdr3_length: 13
v_call: TRBV19
cdr3_aa: CASRRQADNEQFF
cdr3_nt: TGTGCCAGTAGACGGCAGGCAGACAATGAGCAGTTCTTC

d_call: -
clone_size: few
j_call: TRBJ1-6
cdr3_length: 15
v_call: TRBV3-1/TRBV3-2
cdr3_aa: CASSQGALYNSPLHF
cdr3_nt: TGTGCCAGCAGCCAAGGGGCACTTTATAATTCACCCCTCCACTTT

d_call: TRBD1
clone_size: -
j_call: TRBJ2-7
cdr3_length: 15
v_call: TRBV19
cdr3_aa: CASSRTGTGDREQYF
cdr3_nt: TGTGCCAGTAGTAGAACCGGGACAGGGGATCGCGAGCAGTACTTC

d_call: -
clone_size: many
j_call: TRBJ1-1
cdr3_length: 14
v_call: TRBV6-6
cdr3_aa: CASSYDGGNTEAFF
cdr3_nt: TGTGCCAGCAGTTATGACGGAGGGAACACTGAAGCTTTCTTT

d_call: TRBD1
clone_size: -
j_call: TRBJ1-4
cdr3_length: 15
v_call: TRBV3-1/TRBV3-2
cdr3_aa: CASSQDRQGSEKLFF
cdr3_nt: TGTGCCAGCAGCCAAGATCGACAGGGGAGTGAAAAACTGTTTTTT

d_call: TRBD1
clone_size: once
j_call: TRBJ1-4
cdr3_length: 15
v_call: TRBV19
cdr3_aa: CASSFRGQGKEKLFF
cdr3_nt: TGTGCCAGTAGTTTCAGGGGGCAGGGGAAAGAAAAACTGTTTTTT

d_call: TRBD1
clone_size: few
j_call: TRBJ1-2
cdr3_length: 14
v_call: TRBV6-5
cdr3_aa: CASSIDRGIGGYTF
cdr3_nt: TGTGCCAGCAGTATAGACAGGGGAATCGGTGGCTACACCTTC

d_call: TRBD1
clone_size: -
j_call: TRBJ2-1
cdr3_length: 15
v_call: TRBV27
cdr3_aa: CASSKGQGSYNEQFF
cdr3_nt: TGTGCCAGCAGTAAGGGACAGGGGTCCTACAATGAGCAGTTCTTC

d_call: TRBD1
clone_size: few
j_call: TRBJ1-5
cdr3_length: 16
v_call: TRBV18
cdr3_aa: CASSRGQAWSNQPQHF
cdr3_nt: TGTGCCAGCTCACGTGGACAGGCGTGGAGCAATCAGCCCCAGCATTTT

d_call: -
clone_size: few
j_call: TRBJ2-7
cdr3_length: 15
v_call: TRBV19
cdr3_aa: CASSIGRGPLYEQYF
cdr3_nt: TGTGCCAGTAGTATCGGCAGGGGACCTCTCTACGAGCAGTACTTC

d_call: TRBD2
clone_size: -
j_call: TRBJ2-1
cdr3_length: 16
v_call: TRBV6-6
cdr3_aa: CASSYSGRGTYNEQFF
cdr3_nt: TGTGCCAGCAGTTACTCGGGGCGGGGGACCTACAATGAGCAGTTCTTC

d_call: -
clone_size: -
j_call: TRBJ1-5
cdr3_length: 15
v_call: TRBV19
cdr3_aa: CASSRIRQSNQPQHF
cdr3_nt: TGTGCCAGTAGTCGAATCAGGCAGAGCAATCAGCCCCAGCATTTT

d_call: -
clone_size: -
j_call: TRBJ1-5
cdr3_length: 16
v_call: TRBV4-2
cdr3_aa: CASSQGTFLSNQPQHF
cdr3_nt: TGTGCCAGCAGCCAAGGTACTTTCTTGAGCAATCAGCCCCAGCATTTT

d_call: TRBD1
clone_size: few
j_call: TRBJ1-2
cdr3_length: 13
v_call: TRBV19
cdr3_aa: CASMGTGRQRYTF
cdr3_nt: TGTGCCAGTATGGGGACAGGGCGTCAACGCTACACCTTC

d_call: -
clone_size: few
j_call: TRBJ1-6
cdr3_length: 17
v_call: TRBV4-3
cdr3_aa: CASSQVLKNGYNSPLHF
cdr3_nt: TGCGCCAGCAGCCAAGTTCTTAAAAACGGCTATAATTCACCCCTCCACTTT

d_call: -
clone_size: few
j_call: TRBJ2-5
cdr3_length: 17
v_call: TRBV4-1
cdr3_aa: CASSQGTVSGPQETQYF
cdr3_nt: TGCGCCAGCAGCCAAGGAACCGTTAGCGGTCCCCAAGAGACCCAGTACTTC

d_call: -
clone_size: once
j_call: TRBJ1-6
cdr3_length: 13
v_call: TRBV13
cdr3_aa: CASSLMGSSPLHF
cdr3_nt: TGTGCCAGCAGCTTAATGGGGAGTTCACCCCTCCACTTT

d_call: -
clone_size: -
j_call: TRBJ2-5
cdr3_length: 11
v_call: TRBV19
cdr3_aa: CASSIAETQYF
cdr3_nt: TGTGCCAGTAGTATAGCGGAGACCCAGTACTTC

d_call: TRBD1
clone_size: -
j_call: TRBJ2-1
cdr3_length: 13
v_call: TRBV7-8
cdr3_aa: CASSWTGGNEQFF
cdr3_nt: TGTGCCAGCAGCTGGACAGGGGGCAATGAGCAGTTCTTC

d_call: TRBD1
clone_size: -
j_call: TRBJ1-1
cdr3_length: 15
v_call: TRBV5-1
cdr3_aa: CASSSSGTGGTEAFF
cdr3_nt: TGCGCCAGCAGCTCATCCGGGACAGGGGGCACTGAAGCTTTCTTT

d_call: -
clone_size: -
j_call: TRBJ2-1
cdr3_length: 16
v_call: TRBV4-2
cdr3_aa: CASSQSTRRGPNEQFF
cdr3_nt: TGTGCCAGCAGCCAATCGACTAGGAGGGGTCCCAATGAGCAGTTCTTC

d_call: -
clone_size: few
j_call: TRBJ1-4
cdr3_length: 15
v_call: TRBV6-1
cdr3_aa: CASSEDGAFSEKLFF
cdr3_nt: TGTGCCAGCAGTGAAGATGGGGCCTTTTCGGAAAAACTGTTTTTT

d_call: -
clone_size: -
j_call: TRBJ2-3
cdr3_length: 12
v_call: TRBV7-9
cdr3_aa: CASSLWGDTQYF
cdr3_nt: TGTGCCAGCAGCTTATGGGGCGATACGCAGTATTTT

d_call: TRBD2
clone_size: -
j_call: TRBJ2-5
cdr3_length: 15
v_call: TRBV5-1
cdr3_aa: CASSPGLAGGETQYF
cdr3_nt: TGCGCCAGCAGCCCCGGGCTAGCGGGAGGTGAGACCCAGTACTTC

d_call: -
clone_size: many
j_call: TRBJ1-6
cdr3_length: 17
v_call: TRBV5-1
cdr3_aa: CASSLWAGRSYNSPLHF
cdr3_nt: TGCGCCAGCAGCTTGTGGGCAGGGCGCTCCTATAATTCACCCCTCCACTTT

d_call: TRBD1
clone_size: -
j_call: TRBJ1-1
cdr3_length: 14
v_call: TRBV7-9
cdr3_aa: CASSLQGAAAEAFF
cdr3_nt: TGTGCCAGCAGCTTACAGGGGGCGGCCGCTGAAGCTTTCTTT

d_call: -
clone_size: -
j_call: TRBJ1-4
cdr3_length: 15
v_call: TRBV15
cdr3_aa: CATSRGSGENEKLFF
cdr3_nt: TGTGCCACCAGCAGGGGGTCGGGGGAGAATGAAAAACTGTTTTTT

d_call: TRBD2
clone_size: -
j_call: TRBJ2-5
cdr3_length: 14
v_call: TRBV2
cdr3_aa: CASRLAGVPETQYF
cdr3_nt: TGTGCCAGCAGGCTAGCGGGAGTGCCAGAGACCCAGTACTTC

d_call: TRBD1
clone_size: -
j_call: TRBJ1-4
cdr3_length: 19
v_call: TRBV2
cdr3_aa: CASSGGGQGKRYAPWELFF
cdr3_nt: TGTGCCAGCAGTGGGGGGGGACAGGGGAAGAGGTACGCTCCGTGGGAACTGTTTTTT

d_call: TRBD1
clone_size: few
j_call: TRBJ2-5
cdr3_length: 18
v_call: TRBV18
cdr3_aa: CASSRTGGSTSGQETQYF
cdr3_nt: TGTGCCAGCTCACGGACAGGGGGTAGTACAAGTGGCCAAGAGACCCAGTACTTC

d_call: -
clone_size: -
j_call: TRBJ2-3
cdr3_length: 15
v_call: TRBV5-8
cdr3_aa: CASSLGGPSPDTQYF
cdr3_nt: TGTGCCAGCAGCTTGGGGGGGCCCTCCCCAGATACGCAGTATTTT

d_call: -
clone_size: -
j_call: TRBJ1-1
cdr3_length: 14
v_call: TRBV6-6
cdr3_aa: CASSYNILNTEAFF
cdr3_nt: TGTGCCAGCAGTTACAACATATTGAACACTGAAGCTTTCTTT

d_call: TRBD1
clone_size: -
j_call: TRBJ1-6
cdr3_length: 15
v_call: TRBV2
cdr3_aa: CASSPALTGTSPLHF
cdr3_nt: TGTGCCAGCAGTCCTGCTCTGACAGGGACCTCACCCCTCCACTTT

d_call: TRBD1
clone_size: -
j_call: TRBJ2-7
cdr3_length: 14
v_call: TRBV5-4
cdr3_aa: CASRAGTDSYEQYF
cdr3_nt: TGTGCCAGCAGGGCCGGGACAGACTCCTACGAGCAGTACTTC

d_call: -
clone_size: -
j_call: TRBJ2-1
cdr3_length: 13
v_call: TRBV12-3/TRBV12-4
cdr3_aa: CASSLSSYNEQFF
cdr3_nt: TGTGCCAGCAGTTTGAGTTCGTACAATGAGCAGTTCTTC

d_call: -
clone_size: few
j_call: TRBJ2-2
cdr3_length: 15
v_call: TRBV6-5
cdr3_aa: CASRSRALSTGELFF
cdr3_nt: TGTGCCAGCAGAAGCAGGGCTTTGTCCACCGGGGAGCTGTTTTTT

d_call: TRBD2
clone_size: -
j_call: TRBJ2-3
cdr3_length: 16
v_call: TRBV7-2
cdr3_aa: CASSLLRGGGADTQYF
cdr3_nt: TGTGCCAGCAGCTTATTGCGGGGGGGAGGAGCAGATACGCAGTATTTT

d_call: -
clone_size: few
j_call: TRBJ1-2
cdr3_length: 15
v_call: TRBV7-7
cdr3_aa: CASSSLRDFSYGYTF
cdr3_nt: TGTGCCAGCAGCTCACTCAGGGATTTTAGCTATGGCTACACCTTC

d_call: TRBD2
clone_size: -
j_call: TRBJ2-3
cdr3_length: 16
v_call: TRBV20-1
cdr3_aa: CSASSLAGVYTDTQYF
cdr3_nt: TGCAGTGCTAGTAGCCTAGCGGGGGTTTACACAGATACGCAGTATTTT

d_call: TRBD1
clone_size: -
j_call: TRBJ1-2
cdr3_length: 18
v_call: TRBV19
cdr3_aa: CASSIAARRRGQNYGYTF
cdr3_nt: TGTGCCAGTAGTATAGCCGCCCGGAGAAGGGGACAGAACTATGGCTACACCTTC

d_call: TRBD2
clone_size: -
j_call: TRBJ2-3
cdr3_length: 16
v_call: TRBV5-4
cdr3_aa: CASSLAQRGVTDTQYF
cdr3_nt: TGTGCCAGCAGCTTGGCCCAGCGGGGGGTCACAGATACGCAGTATTTT

d_call: TRBD2
clone_size: -
j_call: TRBJ2-5
cdr3_length: 13
v_call: TRBV18
cdr3_aa: CASGILAGETQYF
cdr3_nt: TGTGCCAGCGGGATACTAGCGGGAGAGACCCAGTACTTC

d_call: TRBD1
clone_size: -
j_call: TRBJ1-1
cdr3_length: 14
v_call: TRBV29-1
cdr3_aa: CSVGTGSMNTEAFF
cdr3_nt: TGCAGCGTTGGGACAGGGAGCATGAACACTGAAGCTTTCTTT

d_call: -
clone_size: -
j_call: TRBJ2-5
cdr3_length: 15
v_call: TRBV2
cdr3_aa: CASRLERARQETQYF
cdr3_nt: TGTGCCAGCCGACTAGAGCGGGCGAGACAAGAGACCCAGTACTTC

d_call: TRBD1
clone_size: few
j_call: TRBJ2-1
cdr3_length: 16
v_call: TRBV9
cdr3_aa: CASSTRQGMGYNEQFF
cdr3_nt: TGTGCCAGCAGCACGCGACAGGGAATGGGCTACAATGAGCAGTTCTTC